A selection of T cell receptor beta chains follows, all from one sample in a study of cytomegalovirus exposure and HLA in healthy donors. Only in-frame clones appear in the TCRdb table, and some are missing; sequencing was by immunoSEQ multiplex PCR. The sample includes about 180,000 clones, more than 80% of them seen just once. Sequencing was done on a sample of PBMCs. The receptor set was obtained from a woman aged 18-30 years in good health and CMV-seropositive. Both conserved end residues are part of each CDR3. D genes are given only for firm matches. The size field is filled for only some rows; it gives once, few, many or a size class.

D gene,clone size,V gene,J gene,CDR3 DNA,CDR3 protein
.,.,TRBV4-2,TRBJ2-1,TGTGCCAGCAGCCCCCTTTTAGGGGGGGGATACAATGAGCAGTTCTTC,CASSPLLGGGYNEQFF
.,few,TRBV28,TRBJ2-7,TGTGCCAGCAGTCCTCCGGACATCGCAGGGTTTAACGAGCAGTACTTC,CASSPPDIAGFNEQYF
.,.,TRBV7-9,TRBJ1-5,TGTGCCAGCAGCTTAGAGGCAGGGGCACAGCCCCAGCATTTT,CASSLEAGAQPQHF
.,.,TRBV28,TRBJ2-7,TGTGCCAGCAGCAGCAGGGGAGTCGCCACCTACGAGCAGTACTTC,CASSSRGVATYEQYF
.,.,TRBV20-1,TRBJ1-2,TGCAGTGCTAGCTTTACAGGGGGCTACACCTTC,CSASFTGGYTF
.,.,TRBV7-6,TRBJ2-1,TGTGCCAGCAGCTTGACTACCCGCACAATTAGCCATGAGCAGTTCTTC,CASSLTTRTISHEQFF
TRBD2,few,TRBV29-1,TRBJ2-1,TGCAGCGTTGAAGGGCGACCGGGCTACGGGGGGGTTGAGCAGTTCTTC,CSVEGRPGYGGVEQFF
.,.,TRBV15,TRBJ2-3,TGTGCCACCAGCAGACGACTTCCCGGACAGGATACGCAGTATTTT,CATSRRLPGQDTQYF
.,.,TRBV7-6,TRBJ2-5,TGTGCCAGCAGCCCCCGACTCTTTGGGGAGACCCAGTACTTC,CASSPRLFGETQYF
.,.,TRBV2,TRBJ2-7,TGTGCCAGCAGTGACGACAGAGCCTACGAGCAGTACTTC,CASSDDRAYEQYF